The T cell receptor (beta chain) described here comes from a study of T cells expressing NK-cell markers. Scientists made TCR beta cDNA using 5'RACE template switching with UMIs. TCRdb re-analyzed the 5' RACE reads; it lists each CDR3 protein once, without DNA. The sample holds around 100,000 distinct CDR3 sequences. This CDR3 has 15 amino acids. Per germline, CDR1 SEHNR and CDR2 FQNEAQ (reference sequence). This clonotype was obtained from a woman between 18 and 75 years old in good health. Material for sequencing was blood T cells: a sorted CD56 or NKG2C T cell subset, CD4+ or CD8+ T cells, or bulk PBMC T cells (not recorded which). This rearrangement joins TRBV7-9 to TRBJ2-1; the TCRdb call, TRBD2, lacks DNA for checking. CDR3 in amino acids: CASRPLTSGTNEQFF.